The clone carrying this T cell receptor (beta chain) was observed a few times. Uncontrolled infections, other autoimmune diseases, pregnancy or lactation led to exclusion of patients. The diagnostic basis comprised clinical symptoms, serum thyroxine and TRAb, thyroid ultrasound and orbital computed tomography. These data come from a study of T cells in Graves' hyperthyroidism and ophthalmopathy. The ends lost 0 bases at V and 3 bases at J; junction bases unmatched: 5. The CDR3 runs to 17 residues. Germline CDR1 is SGHTS and CDR2 is YDEGEE. TCR beta CDR3 sequences were amplified from RNA transcripts. The study used the HTBI primer set for a first-round RT-PCR of the TCR CDR3. TCRdb itself ran the multiplex PCR reads through MiXCR, one entry per CDR3 protein. The table includes hundreds of thousands of distinct CDR3 sequences, approximately 20% detected once.

Sequencing used blood. This sequence originates from a man aged 35 to 55 with Graves' ophthalmopathy. The chain couples TRBV5-8 to TRBJ2-6, with 8 bases that match TRBD1. CDR3 region: CASSLGTRGLGANVLTF. DNA for the CDR3: TGTGCCAGCAGCTTGGGGACCAGGGGGCTTGGGGCCAACGTCCTGACTTTC.